The present entry profiles one T cell receptor beta chain with its context. These data originate in a study of tumor-infiltrating lymphocytes in localized non-small cell lung cancer. Assay used: immunoSEQ multiplex PCR; TCRdb lists only in-frame clones, some missing. The sample lists approximately 7,400 clones, more than 55% seen once, with 10% to 15% in the top ten. The CDR3 loop spans 13 amino acids. From germline, CDR1 is LNHNV and CDR2 YYDKDF (reference sequence). The germline V and J ends were trimmed by 6 bases and 7 bases, with 13 bases remaining between them. The chain joins TRBV15 to TRBJ1-5, with TRBD1 as a possible D gene (5 bases). The sequenced material came from uninvolved lung tissue not adjacent to the tumor. This receptor was taken from a human donor with non-small cell lung cancer. CDR3 protein: CATSQGRFQPQHF. CDR3 coding DNA: TGTGCCACCAGTCAGGGACGTTTCCAGCCCCAGCATTTT. The variable domain in full, with the rest retrieved from reference TRBV15 and TRBJ1-5, is DAMVIQNPRYQVTQFGKPVTLSCSQTLNHNVMYWYQQKSSQAPKLLFHYYDKDFNNEADTPDNFQSRRPNTSFCFLDIRSPGLGDTAMYLCATSQGRFQPQHFGDGTRLSIL.